This paragraph covers one TCR beta chain sequence. Its antigen target is currently unknown. The missing CDR3 end, 3 residues past where the read stops, is filled in from the germline J gene. The CDR3 contains 14 residues, cysteine and phenylalanine counted. The CDR3 was read in part: 33 bases, with the frame set at base 1. The CDR1 and CDR2 encoded by the germline V gene (reference sequence) are DFQATT and SNEGSKA. Every participant had a single incident cervical HPV16 infection, and women with prevalent HPV16 infections were excluded. Cervical HPV DNA was detected with MY09/MY11 PCR, and genotyping was done with dot-blot hybridization. Fifteen mL of heparinized blood were centrifuged, and the buffy coat was split into aliquots, frozen at -30 degrees C, and then kept at -80 degrees C. QIAGEN kits were used to extract genomic DNA from the buffy coat specimens. This sample was included in a study of T cells in women clearing cervical HPV infection (dated by TCRdb to the late 2010s). In the study overall: Cases were 20 to 25 women with histologically confirmed HPV16-related CIN3 or worse, including a couple of invasive cancers. The controls were fewer than 30 women whose single incident HPV16 infection cleared within 12 months with no development of precancer or cancer. Blood from cases was collected at the visit where the lesion was first found, while blood from controls was collected once the infection could no longer be detected. Among cases, blood sampling occurred a median of about 150 days after lesion detection, with an interquartile range of roughly 90 to 200 days. HLA typing was available for only a few women, so HLA type could not be excluded as a confounder. This exploratory proof-of-principle case-control study, nested within the Guanacaste HPV Natural History Study in Costa Rica, compared TCR repertoires among women with different cervical HPV16 outcomes. Cases were matched to controls by age within five years and by the year the sample was collected. Median age was roughly 35 years in cases versus roughly 40 in controls, and baseline characteristics did not differ significantly. The parent cohort enrolled 9,800 or so women aged 18 or older in Guanacaste, Costa Rica, during about 1992 to 1994 and followed them for roughly seven years. Five blinded duplicates per group were added as quality controls, so that approximately 60 samples were obtained: some 50 participants and some 10 replicates.

The investigation overall reported the following: The cross-sectional design could not show whether the associations came before the infection or were a result of it, and neither effector/memory subsets nor HPV-specific T cells were isolated. By combining richness with V gene abundances, random forest classifiers separated cases from controls with an estimated AUC of about 0.86. Across sequencing depths, CIN3+ cases showed significantly higher TCR repertoire richness than controls, but evenness did not differ between the groups. TRBV6-7 relative abundance was lower in cases than in controls (around 0.11% versus 0.16%; Bonferroni P = 0.0008). Because T-cell numbers per sample were unknown, differences in richness could reflect varying T-cell content rather than repertoire biology.

TCR beta CDR3 regions were amplified by multiplex PCR using the immunoSEQ assay from an average of around 1.2 ug genomic DNA per sample. The assay corrected primer bias using a complete synthetic TCR repertoire to establish an amplification baseline. Amplicons were sequenced on the Illumina platform. The authors' pipeline ran thus. Sequence errors were corrected by clustering with frequency ratios and a modified nearest-neighbor algorithm, and the sequences were then analyzed in the immunoSEQ Analyzer using IMGT gene definitions. TCR richness and evenness were averaged over 20 rarefaction repeats at each rarefaction depth, excluding samples with fewer sequences than the depth. V, D and J gene relative abundances were compared between groups with Wilcoxon rank sum tests, applying FDR correction. An intraclass correlation of 95% to 97% for TCR richness and an average of roughly 80% across 66 gene segments were obtained from the blinded duplicates. This immuneACCESS table, as held by TCRdb, lists in-frame sequences with V and J called but not all clones. Of the missing ones, under half trace to an unresolved V gene in checked studies; the others have no known cause. V and J calls and clone size come straight from that table; D and trimming were deduced from the DNA. This sample's records show tens of thousands of clones. The ten largest clones capture 6% to 7% of the sample.

Source material: blood buffy coat. This receptor chain uses TRBV20-1 and TRBJ2-3, and TRBD1 matches 7 of the central bases. The receptor was derived from a woman between 18 and 75 years old with a cervical HPV16 infection that either progressed to CIN3+ or cleared (not recorded which). The CDR3 is CSAREMTGQETQYF. Incomplete CDR3 DNA: TGCAGTGCTAGAGAGATGACAGGGCAAGAGACG.